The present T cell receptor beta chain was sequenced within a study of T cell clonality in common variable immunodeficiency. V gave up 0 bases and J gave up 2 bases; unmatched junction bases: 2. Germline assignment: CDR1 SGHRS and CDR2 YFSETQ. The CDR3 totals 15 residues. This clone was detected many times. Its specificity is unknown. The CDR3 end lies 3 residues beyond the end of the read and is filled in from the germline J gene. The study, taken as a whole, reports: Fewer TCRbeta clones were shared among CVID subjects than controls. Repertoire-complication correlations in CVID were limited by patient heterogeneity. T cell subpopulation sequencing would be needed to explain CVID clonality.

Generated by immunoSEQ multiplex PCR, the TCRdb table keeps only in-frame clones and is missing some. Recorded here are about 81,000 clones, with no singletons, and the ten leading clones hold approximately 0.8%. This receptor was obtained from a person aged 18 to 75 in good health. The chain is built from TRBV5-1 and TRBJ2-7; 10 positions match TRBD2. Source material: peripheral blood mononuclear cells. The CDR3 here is CASSLGTSGTYEQYF. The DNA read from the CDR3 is TGCGCCAGCAGCTTGGGGACTAGCGGCACCTACGAG. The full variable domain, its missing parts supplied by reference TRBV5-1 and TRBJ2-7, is KAGVTQTPRYLIKTRGQQVTLSCSPISGHRSVSWYQQTPGQGLQFLFEYFSETQRNKGNFPGRFSGRQFSNSRSEMNVSTLELGDSALYLCASSLGTSGTYEQYFGPGTRLTVT.